Following are 3 T cell receptor beta chains from one sample sequenced in a study of PD-L1 blockade in urothelial cancer. TCRdb's table, derived via immunoSEQ multiplex PCR, lists solely in-frame clones and lacks some. The sample has about 95,000 clones, around 89% seen once. The time point: pretreatment peripheral blood. Specimen: PBMCs, collected around atezolizumab (anti-PD-L1) treatment. The source is a man between 60 and 70 years old with urothelial cancer.

This chain links TRBV4-2 with TRBJ2-7, with D possibly being TRBD2 (5 bases). The germline gives CDR1 LGHNA, CDR2 YNFKEQ. Trimming removed 1 base from V and 5 bases from J, with 15 bases in between. The CDR3 extends over 15 amino acids. The CDR3 sequence: CASSQGELGFHEQYF. CDR3 sequence (DNA): TGTGCCAGCAGCCAAGGGGAACTAGGTTTCCACGAGCAGTACTTC.

V is TRBV7-2 and J is TRBJ2-4; 7 nucleotides match TRBD1. Germline assignment: CDR1 SGHTA and CDR2 FQGNSA. With V trimmed by 2 bases and J by 10 bases, 8 bases remained unmatched. The CDR3 sequence is 14 residues long. DNA of the CDR3: TGTGCCAGCAGCTTATCATCCGGGACAGCTATTCAGTACTTC. Its translation: CASSLSSGTAIQYF. Filled out from reference TRBV7-2 and TRBJ2-4, the complete variable domain reads GAGVSQSPSNKVTEKGKDVELRCDPISGHTALYWYRQSLGQGLEFLIYFQGNSAPDKSGLPSDRFSAERTGGSVSTLTIQRTQQEDSAVYLCASSLSSGTAIQYFGAGTRLSVL.

This chain uses TRBV7-2 with TRBJ2-5; TRBD2 matches 13 bases. CDR1 SGHTA and CDR2 FQGNSA come from the germline V gene. This CDR3 is built from 15 residues. V shed 5 bases, J shed 3 bases, and the junction held 3 bases outside the gene matches. The CDR3 DNA reads TGTGCCAGCAGCCGAGGACTAGCGGGAGAAGAGACCCAGTACTTC. Encoded protein: CASSRGLAGEETQYF.